The rows below give T cell receptor beta chains drawn from one sample of a study of T cell responses to AZD1222 COVID-19 vaccine. Method: immunoSEQ multiplex PCR; TCRdb's copy keeps in-frame clones and lacks some. The data show roughly 120,000 clones, 75% to 95% seen once. The specimen comprised peripheral blood, sampled 28 days after the second dose of the MenACWY control vaccine. The receptors were sampled from an adult who received the MenACWY meningococcal vaccine as a control. CDR3s include the opening cysteine and the closing phenylalanine or tryptophan. The order of the fields is V gene, J gene, D gene, clone size, CDR3 DNA, CDR3 protein. The D gene is left open where the match is weak. Clone sizes are given selectively: once, few, many, or a class where the clone is expanded.

TRBV2,TRBJ2-1,.,once,TGTGCCACCCCCTGGGAAACCTACAATGAGCAGTTCTTC,CATPWETYNEQFF
TRBV27,TRBJ2-3,TRBD2,.,TGTGCCAGCAGAATCCCCTACCCTAGCGGAAGGTTGGGATTTACAGATACGCAGTATTTT,CASRIPYPSGRLGFTDTQYF
TRBV7-3,TRBJ1-5,.,.,TGTGCCAGCAGCTTGGGGCACAATCAGCCCCAGCATTTT,CASSLGHNQPQHF
TRBV25-1,TRBJ2-1,.,.,TGTGCCAGCAGTGAAGGAGGACGGTATGAGCAGTTCTTC,CASSEGGRYEQFF
TRBV2,TRBJ1-5,TRBD1,.,TGTGCCAGCAGAAGGACAGGGGGCAATCAGCCCCAGCATTTT,CASRRTGGNQPQHF
TRBV18,TRBJ1-1,.,.,TGTGCCAGCTCACCTTACCCAGGGAACACTGAAGCTTTCTTT,CASSPYPGNTEAFF
TRBV9,TRBJ2-5,TRBD2,.,TGTGCCAGCAGCGTAGGGTCTAGCGGGGGTCCTCAAGAGACCCAGTACTTC,CASSVGSSGGPQETQYF
TRBV28,TRBJ1-5,.,.,TGTGCCAGTGACGTTAATGGGGGGTACACTAGCAATCAGCCCCAGCATTTT,CASDVNGGYTSNQPQHF
TRBV7-9,TRBJ1-2,TRBD1,.,TGTGCCAGCAGCTTATCATTGACAGGGTCCAACTATGGCTACACCTTC,CASSLSLTGSNYGYTF
TRBV30,TRBJ1-2,.,.,TGTGCCTGGAGTGTACTCGGAACGGCGGCGAGGGGCTACACCTTC,CAWSVLGTAARGYTF
TRBV7-2,TRBJ2-1,.,.,TGTGCCAGCAGCGTAGCTCGCTACAATGAGCAGTTCTTC,CASSVARYNEQFF
TRBV11-2,TRBJ1-2,.,.,TGTGCCAGCAGCTTTGCCAAGAACGGCTACACCTTC,CASSFAKNGYTF
TRBV18,TRBJ2-3,TRBD1,few,TGTGCCAGCCGAGGGCAATACGGACAGGGGAGGACAGATACGCAGTATTTT,CASRGQYGQGRTDTQYF
TRBV7-2,TRBJ2-6,TRBD1,.,TGTGCCAGCAGCGTCTCCGGGACAGGTGGGGCCAACGTCCTGACTTTC,CASSVSGTGGANVLTF
TRBV6-6,TRBJ1-5,.,.,TGTGCCAGCAGTTATTCGGGGTTCGATCAGCCCCAGCATTTT,CASSYSGFDQPQHF
TRBV4-2,TRBJ2-1,.,.,TGTGCCAGCAGCCAAGATGAGTCTGGGGGGGCCGATGAGCAGTTCTTC,CASSQDESGGADEQFF
TRBV27,TRBJ1-2,TRBD1,.,TGTGCCAGCAGTCCTTCTCCGGGACAGGGGGGAGCCGATGGCTACACCTTC,CASSPSPGQGGADGYTF
TRBV11-2,TRBJ2-3,TRBD2,.,TGTGCCAGCAGCTTCCGTGTGACGGGACTAGCTCGCACAGATACGCAGTATTTT,CASSFRVTGLARTDTQYF
TRBV2,TRBJ1-4,.,.,TGTGCCAGCACCCTATACTCGGGTCGTGAAAAACTGTTTTTT,CASTLYSGREKLFF
TRBV28,TRBJ2-1,.,.,TGTGCCAGCAAAAAGTGGGTCGTAAGCGATGAGCAGTTCTTC,CASKKWVVSDEQFF
TRBV19,TRBJ1-1,TRBD1,.,TGTGCCAGTAGTCTATTCGGACAGGGCGTGACTGAAGCTTTCTTT,CASSLFGQGVTEAFF
TRBV7-3,TRBJ2-3,TRBD2,.,TGTGCCAGCAGCTTAACGTGGACTAGCGTGGATACGCAGTATTTT,CASSLTWTSVDTQYF